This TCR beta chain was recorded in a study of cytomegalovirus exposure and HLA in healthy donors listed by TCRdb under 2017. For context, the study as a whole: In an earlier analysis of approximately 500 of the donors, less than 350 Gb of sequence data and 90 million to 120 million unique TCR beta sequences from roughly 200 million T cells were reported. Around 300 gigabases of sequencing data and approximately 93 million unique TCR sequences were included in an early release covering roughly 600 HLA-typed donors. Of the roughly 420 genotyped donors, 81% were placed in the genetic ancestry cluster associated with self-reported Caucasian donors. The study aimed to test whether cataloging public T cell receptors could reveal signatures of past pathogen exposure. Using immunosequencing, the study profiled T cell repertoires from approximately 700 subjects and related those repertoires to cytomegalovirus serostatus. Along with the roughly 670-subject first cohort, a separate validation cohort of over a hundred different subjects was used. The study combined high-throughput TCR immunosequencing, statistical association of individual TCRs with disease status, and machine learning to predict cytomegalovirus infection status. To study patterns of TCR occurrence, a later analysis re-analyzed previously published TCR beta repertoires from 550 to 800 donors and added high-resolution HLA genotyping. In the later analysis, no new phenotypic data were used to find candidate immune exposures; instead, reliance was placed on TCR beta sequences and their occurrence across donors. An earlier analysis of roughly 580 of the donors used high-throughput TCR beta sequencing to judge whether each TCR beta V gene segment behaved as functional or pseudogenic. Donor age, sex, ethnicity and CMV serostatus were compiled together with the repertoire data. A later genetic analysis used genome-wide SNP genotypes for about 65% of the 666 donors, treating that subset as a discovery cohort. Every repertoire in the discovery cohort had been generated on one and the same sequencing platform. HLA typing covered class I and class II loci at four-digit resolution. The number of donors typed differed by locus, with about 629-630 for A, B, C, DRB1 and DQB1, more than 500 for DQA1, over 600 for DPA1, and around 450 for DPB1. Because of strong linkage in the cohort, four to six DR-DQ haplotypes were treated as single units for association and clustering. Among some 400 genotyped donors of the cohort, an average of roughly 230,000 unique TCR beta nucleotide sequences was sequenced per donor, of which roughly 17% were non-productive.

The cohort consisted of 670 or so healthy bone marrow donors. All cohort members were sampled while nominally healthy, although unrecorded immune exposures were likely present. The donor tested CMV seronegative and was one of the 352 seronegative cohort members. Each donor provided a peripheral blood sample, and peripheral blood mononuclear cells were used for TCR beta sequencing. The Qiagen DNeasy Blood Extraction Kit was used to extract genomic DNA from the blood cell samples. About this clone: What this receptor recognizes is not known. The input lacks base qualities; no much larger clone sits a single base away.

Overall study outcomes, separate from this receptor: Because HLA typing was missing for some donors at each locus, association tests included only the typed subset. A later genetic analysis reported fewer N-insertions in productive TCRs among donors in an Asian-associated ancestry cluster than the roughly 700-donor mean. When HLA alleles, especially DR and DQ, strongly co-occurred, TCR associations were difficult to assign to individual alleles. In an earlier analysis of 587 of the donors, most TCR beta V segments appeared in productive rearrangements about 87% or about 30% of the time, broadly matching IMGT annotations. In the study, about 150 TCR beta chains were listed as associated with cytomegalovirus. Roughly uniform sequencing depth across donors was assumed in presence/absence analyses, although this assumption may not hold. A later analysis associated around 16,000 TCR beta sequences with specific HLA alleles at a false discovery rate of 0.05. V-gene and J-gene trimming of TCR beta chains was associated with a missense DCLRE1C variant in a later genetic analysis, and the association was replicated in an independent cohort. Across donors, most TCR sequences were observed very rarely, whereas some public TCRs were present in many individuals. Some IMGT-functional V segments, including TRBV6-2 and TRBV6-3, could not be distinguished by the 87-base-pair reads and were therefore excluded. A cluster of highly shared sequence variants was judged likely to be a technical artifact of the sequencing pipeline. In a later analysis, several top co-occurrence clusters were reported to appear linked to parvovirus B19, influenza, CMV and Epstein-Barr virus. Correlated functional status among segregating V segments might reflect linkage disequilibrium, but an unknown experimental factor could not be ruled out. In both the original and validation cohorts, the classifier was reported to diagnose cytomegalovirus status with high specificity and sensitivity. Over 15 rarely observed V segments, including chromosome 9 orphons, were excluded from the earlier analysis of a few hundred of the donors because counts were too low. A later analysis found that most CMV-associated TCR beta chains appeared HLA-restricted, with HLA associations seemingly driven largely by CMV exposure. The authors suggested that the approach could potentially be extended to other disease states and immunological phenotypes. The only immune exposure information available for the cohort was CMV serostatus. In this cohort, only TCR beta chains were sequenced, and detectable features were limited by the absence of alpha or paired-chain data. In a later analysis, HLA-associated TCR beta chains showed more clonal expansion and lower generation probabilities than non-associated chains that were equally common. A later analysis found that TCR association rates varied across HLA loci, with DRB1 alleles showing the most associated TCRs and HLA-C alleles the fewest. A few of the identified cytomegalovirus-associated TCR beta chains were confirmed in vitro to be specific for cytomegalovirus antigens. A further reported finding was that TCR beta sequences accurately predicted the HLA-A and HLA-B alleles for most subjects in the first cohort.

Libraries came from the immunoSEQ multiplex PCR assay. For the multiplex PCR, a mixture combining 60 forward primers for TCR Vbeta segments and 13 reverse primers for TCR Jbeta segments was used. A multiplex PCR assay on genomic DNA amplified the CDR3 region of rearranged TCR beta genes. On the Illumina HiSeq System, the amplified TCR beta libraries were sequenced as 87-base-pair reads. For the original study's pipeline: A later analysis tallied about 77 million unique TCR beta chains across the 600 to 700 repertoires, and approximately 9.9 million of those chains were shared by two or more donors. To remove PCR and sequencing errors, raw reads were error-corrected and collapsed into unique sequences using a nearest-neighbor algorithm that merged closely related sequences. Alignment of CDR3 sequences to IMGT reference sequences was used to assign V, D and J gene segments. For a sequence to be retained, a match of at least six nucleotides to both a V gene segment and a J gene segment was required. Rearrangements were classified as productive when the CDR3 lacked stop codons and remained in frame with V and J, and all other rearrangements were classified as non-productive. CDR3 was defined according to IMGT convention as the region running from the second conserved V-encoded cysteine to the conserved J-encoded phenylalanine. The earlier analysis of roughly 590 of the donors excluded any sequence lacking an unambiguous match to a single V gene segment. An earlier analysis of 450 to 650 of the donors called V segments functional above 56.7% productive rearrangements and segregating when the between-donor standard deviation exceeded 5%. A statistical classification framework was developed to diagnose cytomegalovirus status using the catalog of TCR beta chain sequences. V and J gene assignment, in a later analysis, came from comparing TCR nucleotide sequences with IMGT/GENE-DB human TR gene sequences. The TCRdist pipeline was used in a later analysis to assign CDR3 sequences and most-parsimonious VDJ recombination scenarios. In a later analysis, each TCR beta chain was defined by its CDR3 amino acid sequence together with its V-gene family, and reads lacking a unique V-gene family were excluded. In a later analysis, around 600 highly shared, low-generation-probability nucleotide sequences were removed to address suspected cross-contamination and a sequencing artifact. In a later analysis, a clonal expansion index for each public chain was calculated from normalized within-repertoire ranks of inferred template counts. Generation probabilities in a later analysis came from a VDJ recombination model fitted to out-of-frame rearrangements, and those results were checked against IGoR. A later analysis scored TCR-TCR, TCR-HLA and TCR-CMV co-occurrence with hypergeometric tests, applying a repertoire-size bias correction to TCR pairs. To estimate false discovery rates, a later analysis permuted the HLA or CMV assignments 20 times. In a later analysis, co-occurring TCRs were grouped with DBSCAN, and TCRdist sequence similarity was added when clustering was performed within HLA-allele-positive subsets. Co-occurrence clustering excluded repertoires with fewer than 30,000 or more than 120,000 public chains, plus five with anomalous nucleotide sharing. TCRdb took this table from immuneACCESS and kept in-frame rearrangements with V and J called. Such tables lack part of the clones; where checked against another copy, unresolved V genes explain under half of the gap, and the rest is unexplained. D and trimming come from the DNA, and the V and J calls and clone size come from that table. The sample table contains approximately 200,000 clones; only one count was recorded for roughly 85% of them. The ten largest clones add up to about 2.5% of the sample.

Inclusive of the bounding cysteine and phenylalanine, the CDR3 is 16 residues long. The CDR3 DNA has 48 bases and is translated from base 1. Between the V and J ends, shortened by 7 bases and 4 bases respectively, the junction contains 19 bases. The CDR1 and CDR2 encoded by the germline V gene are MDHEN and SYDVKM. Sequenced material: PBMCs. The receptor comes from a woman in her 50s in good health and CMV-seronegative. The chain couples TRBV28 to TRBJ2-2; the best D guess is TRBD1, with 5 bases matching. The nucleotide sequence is TGTGCCAGCATCTCTGAAGGGGTAATGAGCACCGGGGAGCTGTTTTTT. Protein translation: CASISEGVMSTGELFF.